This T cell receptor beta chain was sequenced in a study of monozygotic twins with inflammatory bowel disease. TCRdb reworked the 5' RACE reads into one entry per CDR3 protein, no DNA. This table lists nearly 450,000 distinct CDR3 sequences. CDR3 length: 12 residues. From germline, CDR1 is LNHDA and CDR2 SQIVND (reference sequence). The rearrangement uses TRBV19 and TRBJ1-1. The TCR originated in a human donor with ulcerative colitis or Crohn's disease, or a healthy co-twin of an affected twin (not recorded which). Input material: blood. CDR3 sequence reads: CASKRLGTEAFF.